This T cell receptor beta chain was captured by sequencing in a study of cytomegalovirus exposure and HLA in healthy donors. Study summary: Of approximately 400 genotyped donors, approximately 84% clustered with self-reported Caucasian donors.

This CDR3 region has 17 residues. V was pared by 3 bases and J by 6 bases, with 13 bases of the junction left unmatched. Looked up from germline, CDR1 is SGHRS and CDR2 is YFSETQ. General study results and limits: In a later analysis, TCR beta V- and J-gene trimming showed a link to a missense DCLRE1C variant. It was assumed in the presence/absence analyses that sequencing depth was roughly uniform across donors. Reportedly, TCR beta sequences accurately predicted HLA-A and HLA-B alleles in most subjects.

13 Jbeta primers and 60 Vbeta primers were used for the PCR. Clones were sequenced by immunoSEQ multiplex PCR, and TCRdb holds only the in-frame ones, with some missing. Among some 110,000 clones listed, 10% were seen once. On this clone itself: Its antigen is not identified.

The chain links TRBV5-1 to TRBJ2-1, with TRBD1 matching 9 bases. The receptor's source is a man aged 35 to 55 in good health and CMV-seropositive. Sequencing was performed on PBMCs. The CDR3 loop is CASSSNAGTGYSNEQFF. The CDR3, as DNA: TGCGCCAGCAGCTCCAACGCCGGGACAGGGTACTCCAATGAGCAGTTCTTC. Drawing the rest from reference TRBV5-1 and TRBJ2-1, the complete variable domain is KAGVTQTPRYLIKTRGQQVTLSCSPISGHRSVSWYQQTPGQGLQFLFEYFSETQRNKGNFPGRFSGRQFSNSRSEMNVSTLELGDSALYLCASSSNAGTGYSNEQFFGPGTRLTVL.